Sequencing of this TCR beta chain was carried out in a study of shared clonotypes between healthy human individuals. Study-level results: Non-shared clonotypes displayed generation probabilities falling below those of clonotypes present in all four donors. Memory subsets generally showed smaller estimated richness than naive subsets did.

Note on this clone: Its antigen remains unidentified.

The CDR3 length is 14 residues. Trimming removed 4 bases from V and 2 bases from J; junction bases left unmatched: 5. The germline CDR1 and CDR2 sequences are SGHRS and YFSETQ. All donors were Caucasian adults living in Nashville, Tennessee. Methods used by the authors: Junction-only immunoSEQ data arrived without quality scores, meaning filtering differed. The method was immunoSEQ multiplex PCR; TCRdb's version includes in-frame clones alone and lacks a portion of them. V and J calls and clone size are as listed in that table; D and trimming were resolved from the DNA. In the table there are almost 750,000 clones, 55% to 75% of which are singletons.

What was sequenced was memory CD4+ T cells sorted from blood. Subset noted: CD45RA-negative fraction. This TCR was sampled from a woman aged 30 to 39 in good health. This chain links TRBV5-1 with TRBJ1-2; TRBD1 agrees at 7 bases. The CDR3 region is CASSPQGGNYGYTF. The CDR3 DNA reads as TGCGCCAGCAGCCCTCAGGGGGGGAACTATGGCTACACCTTC.